The source of this TCR beta chain is a study of blood T cells in healthy people across ages. Overall study: Template switching caught about one barcoded beta molecule for each two T cells. Study outcomes and limitations: Unsorted PBMC input precluded a conclusive naive versus antigen-experienced comparison. In older individuals, TCR beta diversity per million T cells was lower, falling roughly linearly with age.

For this clonotype: Its specificity is not known.

Germline CDR1 SGHRS, CDR2 YFSETQ. V was clipped by 4 bases and J by 1 base, with 11 bases between them. The CDR3 spans 14 residues. Using a J-beta primer mix together with a sample-barcoded 5' primer, a second PCR was run for about 7 to 12 cycles. TCRdb ran MiXCR on the 5' RACE reads and lists one entry per CDR3 protein. The sample has about 690,000 distinct CDR3 sequences, 40% to 50% seen once. Sequencing was carried out using blood. V usage is TRBV5-1 and J usage is TRBJ2-5, with D perhaps matching TRBD2 (7 bases). The clonotype comes from a man older than 75 in good health. The CDR3 coding sequence is TGCGCCAGCAGCGCGGGGGACATCCAAGAGACCCAGTACTTC. As protein: CASSAGDIQETQYF. Full variable domain (remainder filled in from reference TRBV5-1 and TRBJ2-5): KAGVTQTPRYLIKTRGQQVTLSCSPISGHRSVSWYQQTPGQGLQFLFEYFSETQRNKGNFPGRFSGRQFSNSRSEMNVSTLELGDSALYLCASSAGDIQETQYFGPGTRLLVL.